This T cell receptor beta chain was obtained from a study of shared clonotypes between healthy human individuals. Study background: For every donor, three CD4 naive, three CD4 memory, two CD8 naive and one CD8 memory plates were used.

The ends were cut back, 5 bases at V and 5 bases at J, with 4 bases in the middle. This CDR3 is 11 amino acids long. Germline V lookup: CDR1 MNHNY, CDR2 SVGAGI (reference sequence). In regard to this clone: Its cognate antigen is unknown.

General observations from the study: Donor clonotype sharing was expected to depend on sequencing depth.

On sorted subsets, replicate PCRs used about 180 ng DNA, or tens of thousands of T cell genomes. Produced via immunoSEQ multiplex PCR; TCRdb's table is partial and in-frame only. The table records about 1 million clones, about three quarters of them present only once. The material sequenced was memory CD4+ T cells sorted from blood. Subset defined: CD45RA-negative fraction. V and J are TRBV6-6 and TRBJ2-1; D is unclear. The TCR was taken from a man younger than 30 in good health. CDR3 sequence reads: CASSKNNEQFF. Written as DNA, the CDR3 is TGTGCCAGCAGTAAGAACAATGAGCAGTTCTTC.